This record covers a single T cell receptor beta chain. The antigen remains unidentified. At deep level, the assay was performed. Original analysis: There were no quality scores in the junction-only immunoSEQ sequences, so filtering differed. The method was immunoSEQ multiplex PCR; TCRdb's version includes in-frame clones alone and lacks a portion of them. The V and J calls and clone size are taken from that table; D and trimming were inferred from the DNA. The data contain 800,000 or so clones, about 96% of them singletons. These data come from a study of shared clonotypes between healthy human individuals. Study details: Each donor contributed plates that comprised three CD4 naive, three CD4 memory, two CD8 naive and one CD8 memory.

In the naive CD8 group, cells lacked CD45RO and were positively selected for CCR7, so terminally differentiated effector memory CD45RA+ cells were left out. Study-level results: Clonotypes not shared had lower generation probabilities than those common to all four donors.

From germline, CDR1 is WSHSY and CDR2 SAAADI. The CDR3 has 18 amino acids. Trimming cost V 0 bases and J 4 bases; bases outside gene matches: 10. Sequenced material: naive CD8+ T cells sorted from blood. This receptor was identified in a man aged 25 to 40 in good health. V gene TRBV10-2 combines with J gene TRBJ1-5; 9 positions match TRBD1. In DNA, the CDR3 is TGCGCCAGCAGTGAGTCTCCCGTAGGGACAGGGAAAAATCAGCCCCAGCATTTT. This encodes CASSESPVGTGKNQPQHF.